Detailed here is one T cell receptor beta chain. Germline CDR1 and CDR2: LNHNV and YYDKDF (reference sequence). The CDR3 loop spans 19 amino acids. The ends lost 0 bases at V and 0 bases at J; junction bases unmatched: 6. This entry is derived from a study of patients and donors after allogeneic stem cell transplantation. MiXCR, run by TCRdb on the RT-PCR reads, gives a single entry per CDR3 protein. The sample shows approximately 210,000 distinct CDR3 sequences, 41% of them seen only once. This TCR derives from a human donor who was either an allogeneic HSCT recipient or a stem cell or donor lymphocyte infusion donor (not recorded which). It is not recorded whose cells these are; they may come from a transplant donor. What was sequenced was blood, either unsorted or a sorted T cell fraction (not recorded which). The chain recombines TRBV15 with TRBJ1-5; 12 bases are shared with TRBD1. The CDR3 loop reads CATSRDLGTGGNSNQPQHF. The CDR3 region has the DNA TGTGCCACCAGCAGAGATCTGGGGACAGGGGGCAATAGCAATCAGCCCCAGCATTTT.